The 17 T cell receptor beta chains reported below all come from one sample, sequenced in a study of liver allograft versus peripheral blood T cells. Turning to the study itself: Recipients' peripheral blood served as the comparator for T cell receptor repertoires in transplanted livers.

MiXCR was run by TCRdb on the reads, yielding one entry per CDR3 protein. The repertoire holds about 1,100 distinct CDR3 sequences, with under 25% as singletons. Receptors originate from a human patient who had a liver transplant. Some T cells may be supplied by the graft donor.

The chain uses TRBV19 and TRBJ1-1; TRBD1 matches 11 bases. The CDR3 runs to 14 residues. The ends lost 1 base at V and 8 bases at J; junction bases unmatched: 3. Germline assignment: CDR1 LNHDA and CDR2 SQIVND (reference sequence). The CDR3 loop reads CASSIGRTGGEAFF. CDR3 nucleotides: TGTGCCAGTAGTATAGGTAGGACAGGGGGCGAAGCTTTCTTT.

This clonotype was seen repeatedly, ten times or more. The chain combines TRBV5-6 with TRBJ2-3, with a weak D call TRBD1 (5 bases). Germline V gene sequence: CDR1 SGHDT, CDR2 YYEEEE. This CDR3 has 14 residues. V was pared by 0 bases and J by 2 bases, with 7 bases between. The CDR3 sequence is CASSLDRNTDTQYF. The CDR3 DNA reads as TGTGCCAGCAGCTTGGACAGGAACACAGATACGCAGTATTTT.

This clonotype is medium-sized. The V and J genes are TRBV30 and TRBJ1-6; tentatively, D is TRBD1 (6 bases). In germline, CDR1 is GTSNPN, CDR2 SVGIG (reference sequence). The CDR3 is 14 amino acids. Trimming cost V 5 bases and J 10 bases, with 18 bases left between them. In DNA, the CDR3 is TGTGCCTGGTCCAACCCCAGGGGACGATCACCCCTCCACTTT. Amino acids: CAWSNPRGRSPLHF.

This clonotype rates as large. CDR3 DNA sequence: TGTGCCAGCTCACCAAGGACTCGGGGGGATGAGCAGTTCTTC. It translates to CASSPRTRGDEQFF. The chain joins TRBV18 to TRBJ2-1; 7 bases match TRBD2. This CDR3 is 14 amino acids long. The germline gives CDR1 KGHSH, CDR2 LQKENI. The trim removed 2 bases at V and 8 bases at J, leaving 6 bases unmatched.

This clonotype is judged medium-sized. The chain joins TRBV30 to TRBJ1-3; D possibly corresponds to TRBD1 (6 bases). V was clipped by 1 base and J by 3 bases, with 16 bases between them. The germline V gene has CDR1 GTSNPN and CDR2 SVGIG (reference sequence). The CDR3 totals 16 residues. CDR3 residues: CAWSALLGGYGNTIYF. The DNA of the CDR3 is TGTGCCTGGAGTGCCCTATTGGGGGGCTATGGAAACACCATATATTTT. Supplemented by reference TRBV30 and TRBJ1-3, the full variable domain reads SQTIHQWPATLVQPVGSPLSLECTVEGTSNPNLYWYRQAAGRGLQLLFYSVGIGQISSEVPQNLSASRPQDRQFILSSKKLLLSDSGFYLCAWSALLGGYGNTIYFGEGSWLTVV.

This clonotype counts as large. The chain recombines TRBV13 with TRBJ2-7; D may be TRBD1 (6 bases). The CDR3 extends over 14 amino acids. The germline V and J ends were trimmed by 5 bases and 1 base, with 12 bases remaining between them. Germline assignment: CDR1 PRHDT and CDR2 FYEKMQ (reference sequence). DNA of the CDR3: TGTGCCAGCAGCAACAGGGATAGGTCCTACGAGCAGTACTTC. Translated: CASSNRDRSYEQYF.

Turning to this clonotype: The likely explanation is a read error, given a far larger clone one base away. The V and J genes are TRBV6-5 and TRBJ2-7; possibly TRBD1 for D (6 bases). CDR1 is MNHEY, CDR2 SVGAGI, per germline. The CDR3 has 13 residues. Trimming stripped 5 bases from V and 7 bases from J, with 15 bases between. CDR3 in DNA: TGTGCCAGCAGTACCACCTTTGACAGGGAGCAGTACTTC. It encodes CASSTTFDREQYF.

This clonotype is classed as medium-sized. The J gene is TRBJ1-5, the V gene TRBV6-6; 7 bases map to TRBD1. With V trimmed by 6 bases and J by 7 bases, 9 bases remained unmatched. Germline V gene data show CDR1 as MNHNY and CDR2 as SVGAGI (reference sequence). The CDR3 covers 14 residues. DNA for the CDR3: TGTGCCAGCAGATCGACAGGGATCGGCCAGCCCCAGCATTTT. Translating it yields CASRSTGIGQPQHF.

This clonotype has just a few counts. The chain combines TRBV2 with TRBJ1-4; 8 nucleotides line up with TRBD1. Trimming removed 3 bases from V and 7 bases from J; junction bases left unmatched: 4. In germline, CDR1 is SNHLY, CDR2 FYNNEI. CDR3 size: 14 residues. CDR3 in DNA: TGTGCCAGCAGTGATCAGGGGGCCGGTGAAAAACTGTTTTTT. Its translation: CASSDQGAGEKLFF.

This clonotype is medium-sized (0.01 to 0.1%) by share. The DNA for the CDR3 is TGTGCCAGCTCACGAGTCGGACAGGGGTTTAATGAAAAACTGTTTTTT. It specifies CASSRVGQGFNEKLFF. The chain has TRBV18 and TRBJ1-4; 9 bases agree with TRBD1. J lost 4 bases, V lost 4 bases, and 7 bases had no gene match. Looked up from germline, CDR1 is KGHSH and CDR2 is LQKENI. This CDR3 contains 16 residues.

Ten or more counts support this clonotype. This chain links TRBV12-3 or TRBV12-4 with TRBJ2-7, with D tentatively TRBD2 (6 bases). The ends were cut back, 7 bases at V and 5 bases at J, with 12 bases in the middle. The CDR3 is made up of 12 amino acids. The CDR3 protein is CASTLGGNEQYF. Written as DNA, the CDR3 is TGTGCCAGCACCCTCGGAGGGAACGAGCAGTACTTC.

This clonotype has ten or more counts. The chain carries TRBV11-3 and TRBJ1-1, with D unresolved. Per the germline V gene, CDR1 is SGHNT and CDR2 is YENEEA. The V gene lost 1 base and the J gene lost 1 base, with 4 bases spanning the gap. The CDR3 length is 13 residues. In DNA form, the CDR3 reads TGTGCCAGCAGCTTAGGGACGAACACTGAAGCTTTCTTT. Translated: CASSLGTNTEAFF.

This clonotype is medium-sized (0.01 to 0.1%). V usage is TRBV20-1 and J usage is TRBJ2-7, with TRBD2 matching over 9 bases. CDR1 is DFQATT and CDR2 is SNEGSKA in the germline V gene (reference sequence). V shed 1 base, J shed 2 bases, and the junction held 3 bases outside the gene matches. The CDR3 loop spans 14 amino acids. CDR3 DNA sequence: TGCAGTGCTAGAGCCCAGCGGGGGGCCTACGAGCAGTACTTC. It is translated as CSARAQRGAYEQYF.

This clonotype is classed as medium-sized (0.01 to 0.1%). V and J are TRBV25-1 and TRBJ1-1; D is uncertain. Germline-derived CDR1 and CDR2 are MGHDK and SYGVNS. Trimming took off 1 base at V and 4 bases at J, with 10 bases between the two ends. CDR3 length equals 14 residues. Here the CDR3 reads CASSELWVGTEAFF. CDR3 coding DNA: TGTGCCAGCAGTGAATTGTGGGTAGGCACTGAAGCTTTCTTT.

The V gene is TRBV6-1, the J gene TRBJ1-1; TRBD1 matches at 10 bases. Germline CDR1 is MNHNS and CDR2 is SASEGT. J lost 5 bases, V lost 4 bases, and 7 bases had no gene match. The CDR3 has 15 amino acids. CDR3 sequence: CASSAGTGAGTEAFF. The CDR3 DNA reads TGTGCCAGCAGTGCCGGGACAGGGGCGGGGACTGAAGCTTTCTTT.

This clonotype is medium-sized in the sample. J is TRBJ2-2 and V is TRBV25-1, with D hard to call. The germline V gene has CDR1 MGHDK and CDR2 SYGVNS. The V end lost 8 bases, the J end lost 10 bases, and 11 bases lay between the germline ends. The CDR3 is made up of 11 amino acids. This CDR3 reads CASPHWEELFF. The CDR3 nucleotides read TGTGCCAGCCCCCACTGGGAGGAGCTGTTTTTT.

By proportion, this clonotype is large. The chain has TRBV27 and TRBJ2-1; possible D gene TRBD2, 6 bases. The CDR3 sequence is 11 residues long. CDR1 is MNHEY and CDR2 is SMNVEV in the germline V gene (reference sequence). The V and J ends lost 6 bases and 10 bases respectively, with 10 bases between them. The DNA for the CDR3 is TGTGCCAGCAGCCAGGGAGGCGAGCAGTTCTTC. Protein product: CASSQGGEQFF.